The T cell receptor beta chain described here comes from a study of T cells in Graves' hyperthyroidism and ophthalmopathy. Across the whole study: The initial diagnosis was the point when peripheral blood was collected, ahead of any treatment. Overall study results and limits: Expanded thyroid clonotypes (above 0.001) were mostly also found in blood.

Using RNA transcripts as the source, TCR beta CDR3 regions were amplified. Using the HTBI primer set, a first-round RT-PCR was run on the TCR CDR3. TCRdb used MiXCR to reprocess the multiplex PCR reads, holding one entry per CDR3 protein. The data show some 500,000 distinct CDR3 sequences, with about 16% seen just once and 25% to 30% held by the top ten. Regarding this clonotype: Its target is not known.

Duration under 3 months, a NOSPECS grade of at least 4, and a Clinical Activity Score of at least 3 characterized the ophthalmopathy patients. For the diagnoses, clinical symptoms, serum thyroxine and TRAb, thyroid ultrasound and orbital computed tomography were used. The source of this sequence is a woman aged 25-40 years with Graves' ophthalmopathy. Sequenced: blood.

The CDR3 region is CASSQGHQETQYF. The DNA of the CDR3 is TGCGCCAGCAGCCAAGGGCACCAAGAGACCCAGTACTTC. The chain joins TRBV4-3 to TRBJ2-5, with no clear D. The CDR3 length is 13 residues. V lost 1 base to trimming and J lost 0 bases, with 3 bases between them. CDR1 is LGHNA and CDR2 is YSLEER in the germline V gene.